These 14 T cell receptor beta chains came from one sample sequenced in a study of T-cell reconstitution after alpha-beta-depleted transplantation in children. The TCRbeta library was prepared with unique molecular identifiers. Via MiXCR, TCRdb re-called the PCR reads, giving one row per CDR3 protein. The sample has 120,000 to 150,000 distinct CDR3 sequences, about 9% seen once; the top ten hold 15% to 20%. The specimen was PBMCs, mostly from graft donor cells, collected 180 days after TCRalphabeta/CD19-depleted stem cell transplant. These receptors came from a female patient aged 2-10 years who had a stem cell transplant for congenital amegakaryocytic thrombocytopenia, so the T cells may come from the graft donor.

At least ten counts were recorded for this clonotype. The chain combines TRBV5-1 with TRBJ1-5; maybe TRBD1 (5 bases). Deletions cut 0 bases from V and 1 base from J, with 8 bases between. The CDR3 has 15 residues. The germline V gene encodes CDR1 SGHRS and CDR2 YFSETQ. CDR3: CASSLAGGSNQPQHF. DNA for the CDR3: TGCGCCAGCAGCTTGGCCGGGGGGAGCAATCAGCCCCAGCATTTT.

In this sample, this clonotype turned up a few times. The chain couples TRBV15 to TRBJ1-1, with D possibly TRBD1 on 6 matching bases. Trimming took 1 base from V and 10 from J, leaving 13 bases between them. Germline assignment: CDR1 LNHNV and CDR2 YYDKDF (reference sequence). This CDR3 is 13 amino acids long. The CDR3 nucleotides are TGTGCCACCAGCAGAGTCTGGGGGCAGTCAGCTTTCTTT. This translates into CATSRVWGQSAFF.

This clonotype was seen many times. The V call is TRBV5-1, the J call TRBJ2-5; D is unclear. Trimming took 0 bases from V and 2 from J, leaving 14 bases between them. The CDR3 consists of 16 residues. Germline assignment: CDR1 SGHRS and CDR2 YFSETQ. Here the CDR3 reads CASSLALLGPQETQYF. The CDR3 nucleotides are TGCGCCAGCAGCTTGGCCTTGTTAGGGCCGCAAGAGACCCAGTACTTC.

This clonotype was counted only a few times. The rearrangement uses TRBV20-1 and TRBJ2-4; 9 nucleotides agree with TRBD2. Per germline, CDR1 DFQATT and CDR2 SNEGSKA (reference sequence). This CDR3 has 18 amino acids. Germline trimming cut 3 bases from V and 0 bases from J; bases unmatched to any gene: 12. CDR3 sequence: CSASRLAGTALAKNIQYF. CDR3 bases: TGCAGTGCTAGTAGGCTAGCGGGAACCGCGCTAGCCAAAAACATTCAGTACTTC.

This clonotype was detected many times. This chain links TRBV5-1 with TRBJ2-1; no definite D call. The CDR3 extends over 13 amino acids. Germline CDR1 and CDR2: SGHRS and YFSETQ. V lost 0 bases to trimming and J lost 5 bases, with 6 bases between them. As DNA, the CDR3 is TGCGCCAGCAGCTTGGGAGCAAACAATGAGCAGTTCTTC. It codes for CASSLGANNEQFF.

This clonotype was detected ten times or more. V usage is TRBV29-1 and J usage is TRBJ2-5, with D possibly being TRBD2 (6 bases). Germline V gene lookup returns CDR1 SQVTM and CDR2 ANQGSEA. V was pared by 3 bases and J by 7 bases, with 15 bases between. The CDR3 length is 13 residues. CDR3 DNA: TGCAGCGTTGATGGGGACTTCCCTAGGACCCAGTACTTC. This codes for CSVDGDFPRTQYF.

The V call is TRBV11-1, the J call TRBJ2-7; 7 bases fit TRBD1. The CDR3 is made up of 15 amino acids. Germline V gene lookup returns CDR1 SGHAT and CDR2 FQDESV (reference sequence). The J segment lost 0 bases and the V segment lost 0 bases, leaving 2 bases of the junction unmatched. The CDR3 loop is CASSLAPGGSYEQYF. The CDR3 DNA reads TGTGCCAGCAGCTTAGCGCCAGGGGGCTCCTACGAGCAGTACTTC. Drawing the rest from reference TRBV11-1 and TRBJ2-7, the complete variable domain is EAEVAQSPRYKITEKSQAVAFWCDPISGHATLYWYRQILGQGPELLVQFQDESVVDDSQLPKDRFSAERLKGVDSTLKIQPAELGDSAMYLCASSLAPGGSYEQYFGPGTRLTVT.

The chain employs TRBV28 and TRBJ2-2, with TRBD2 matching over 14 bases. This CDR3 has 19 amino acids. V lost 6 bases and J lost 1; bases outside the gene matches: 10. Germline-derived CDR1 and CDR2 are MDHEN and SYDVKM. In DNA, the CDR3 is TGTGCCAGCAGGACTATCGGGACTAGCGGGAGTTTGAACACCGGGGAGCTGTTTTTT. It specifies CASRTIGTSGSLNTGELFF.

The J gene is TRBJ2-4, the V gene TRBV6-1; no firm D call. Trimming cost V 9 bases and J 1 base, with 13 bases left between them. This CDR3 contains 14 residues. CDR1 is MNHNS and CDR2 is SASEGT in the germline V gene. The CDR3 DNA reads as TGTGCCAGTCTTGTGGGGTGGGCCAAAAACATTCAGTACTTC. Translating gives CASLVGWAKNIQYF.

The sample holds many counts of this clonotype. The chain recombines TRBV7-8 with TRBJ2-1, with D perhaps being TRBD1 or TRBD2 (5 bases each). CDR1 is SGHVS, CDR2 FQNEAQ, per germline. The V and J ends lost 0 bases and 1 base respectively, with 10 bases between them. The CDR3 spans 16 residues. As DNA, the CDR3 is TGTGCCAGCAGCTTAGCGAGGGGTCAATCCTACAATGAGCAGTTCTTC. It encodes CASSLARGQSYNEQFF.

This clonotype came up many times. V and J are TRBV20-1 and TRBJ2-7; D gene ambiguous. Looked up from germline, CDR1 is DFQATT and CDR2 is SNEGSKA (reference sequence). The CDR3 contains 13 residues. The CDR3 sequence: CSADEDKVYEQYF. CDR3 nucleotide sequence: TGCAGCGCAGACGAGGATAAGGTCTACGAGCAGTACTTC.

This clonotype has ten or more counts. V is TRBV5-1 and J is TRBJ2-5; TRBD1 agrees at 9 bases. Losses at the gene ends were 0 bases for V and 5 bases for J; bases not matched to a gene: 5. The CDR3 is made up of 15 amino acids. CDR1 and CDR2 from the germline V gene are SGHRS and YFSETQ. CDR3 loop: CASSLGGQGKETQYF. The CDR3 DNA sequence: TGCGCCAGCAGCTTGGGGGGACAGGGCAAGGAGACCCAGTACTTC.

This clonotype showed up many times. J is TRBJ1-1 and V is TRBV6-1, with unresolved D. The CDR3 length is 14 residues. Between the trimmed V and J ends, which lost 6 bases and 3 bases, there was a span of 14 bases. Per germline, CDR1 MNHNS and CDR2 SASEGT. This CDR3 reads CASSLQPTYTEAFF. The DNA for the CDR3 is TGTGCCAGCAGCCTACAGCCCACTTACACTGAAGCTTTCTTT.

Many counts were recorded for this clonotype. The rearrangement joins TRBV5-4 to TRBJ2-6, with D unresolved. The CDR3 spans 13 residues. V was pared by 4 bases and J by 2 bases, with 4 bases between. Germline values: CDR1 SGHNT, CDR2 YYREEE (reference sequence). The CDR3 DNA reads as TGTGCCAGCAGCCTGGCTGGGGCCAACGTCCTGACTTTC. Its protein is CASSLAGANVLTF.